These 3 T cell receptor beta chains were all obtained from the same sample, sequenced in a study of OX40 agonist ivuxolimab in advanced cancers. Assay used: immunoSEQ multiplex PCR; TCRdb lists only in-frame clones, some missing. The repertoire consists of tens of thousands of clones, with approximately 86% occurring once and the leading ten covering more than 25%. The sequencing used CD4+ or CD8+ T cells sorted from blood, collected in a trial of the OX40 agonist ivuxolimab. The receptors here all came from an adult with an advanced solid tumor such as melanoma, head and neck, liver or kidney cancer.

V is TRBV10-3 and J is TRBJ2-7; 8 bases match TRBD2. The V gene end was trimmed by 2 bases and the J gene end by 3 bases; junction bases not matched to a gene: 6. The length of the CDR3 is 15 residues. Per the germline V gene, CDR1 is ENHRY and CDR2 is SYGVKD. For the CDR3, the DNA is TGTGCCATCAGTGAGCCCTTAGCGGGGATCTACGAGCAGTACTTC. This gives the protein CAISEPLAGIYEQYF.

Here the CDR3 DNA reads TGTGCCACCAGCAGCCTTGGAAACACCATATATTTT. Protein: CATSSLGNTIYF. J is TRBJ1-3 and V is TRBV15; D remains ambiguous. Germline V gives CDR1 LNHNV, CDR2 YYDKDF (reference sequence). V was shortened by 3 bases and J by 3 bases, with 3 bases between the two germline ends. The length of the CDR3 is 12 residues.

The V gene is TRBV7-9, the J gene TRBJ1-1, with 7 bases that match TRBD1. Trimming took 2 bases from V and 2 from J; bases not matched to a gene: 5. Germline CDR1 and CDR2: SEHNR and FQNEAQ (reference sequence). This CDR3 is built from 15 residues. The CDR3 region is CASSLTGQSNTEAFF. The CDR3 region has the DNA TGTGCCAGCAGCTTAACGGGACAGAGTAACACTGAAGCTTTCTTT.